This T cell receptor beta chain was recorded in a study of cytomegalovirus exposure and HLA in healthy donors. With 60 Vbeta and 13 Jbeta primers, the PCR was carried out. Sequencing was performed with immunoSEQ multiplex PCR; in TCRdb, only in-frame clones are kept and a portion is missing. The listing records roughly 190,000 clones. Of note for this clone: What it binds is unknown.

Findings and limits, study-wide: Reported findings show TCR beta sequences accurately forecast HLA-A and HLA-B alleles in most subjects. In a later analysis, most CMV-associated TCR beta chains appeared HLA-restricted.

Source material: PBMCs. This sequence was found in a young man in good health and CMV-seronegative.

The CDR3, as DNA: TGTGCCAGCAGTTTCGACAGAAAAAATCAGCCCCAGCATTTT. This encodes CASSFDRKNQPQHF. The chain links TRBV27 to TRBJ1-5; D is perhaps TRBD1 (5 bases). Germline V lookup: CDR1 MNHEY, CDR2 SMNVEV (reference sequence). V lost 3 bases to trimming and J lost 4 bases, with 10 bases between them. This CDR3 comprises 14 residues.